The 23 T cell receptor beta chains given below trace back to one sample, sequenced in a study of cytomegalovirus exposure and HLA in healthy donors. Using immunoSEQ multiplex PCR, the repertoire was profiled, and TCRdb retains in-frame clones only, with some absent. The sample contains 110,000 or so clones, roughly 84% of which appear only once. Sequenced: PBMCs. These receptors were taken from a woman aged 25 to 39 in good health and CMV-seronegative.

This clone occurred once. V and J are TRBV10-3 and TRBJ2-7; TRBD2 matches 9 bases. Germline assignment: CDR1 ENHRY and CDR2 SYGVKD. The CDR3 is made up of 14 amino acids. J gave up 6 bases and V 0 bases, and 3 bases lay outside the gene matches. CDR3 sequence: CAISESRGGGEQYF. CDR3 DNA: TGTGCCATCAGTGAGTCGCGGGGGGGTGGCGAGCAGTACTTC.

The chain uses TRBV19 and TRBJ1-5; D uncertain. CDR3 length: 12 amino acids. The V end was cut by 6 bases, the J end by 2 bases, with 5 bases between. Germline values: CDR1 LNHDA, CDR2 SQIVND (reference sequence). In nucleotides, the CDR3 is TGTGCCAGTAGGGCCGGCAATCAGCCCCAGCATTTT. Translation gives CASRAGNQPQHF.

V gene TRBV19 combines with J gene TRBJ1-6; a weak D match, TRBD1 (6 bases). Trimming removed 5 bases from V and 4 bases from J, with 15 bases in between. The CDR3 runs 16 residues. Germline CDR1 LNHDA, CDR2 SQIVND (reference sequence). DNA of the CDR3: TGTGCCAGTAGTGCCAACCTGGGACAATATAATTCACCCCTCCACTTT. Its protein is CASSANLGQYNSPLHF.

V and J are TRBV4-3 and TRBJ2-7; possibly TRBD1 for D (6 bases). CDR1 is LGHNA and CDR2 is YSLEER in the germline V gene. V was pared by 2 bases and J by 0 bases, with 14 bases between. The CDR3 is 16 residues long. The CDR3 nucleotides are TGCGCCAGCAGCCAAAATCTGCAGGACAGCTCCTACGAGCAGTACTTC. This translates into CASSQNLQDSSYEQYF.

The chain combines TRBV7-6 with TRBJ1-1; D call uncertain. The CDR3 has 17 amino acids. Trimming left V 4 bases short and J 4 bases short, with 22 bases between. CDR1 and CDR2 from the germline V gene are SGHVS and FNYEAQ. This CDR3 is CASSYFSGRSRTTEAFF. CDR3 nucleotide sequence: TGTGCCAGCAGCTACTTCAGCGGACGGTCGAGAACCACTGAAGCTTTCTTT.

The chain employs TRBV19 and TRBJ2-7, with a tentative D call TRBD1 (6 bases). Germline V lookup: CDR1 LNHDA, CDR2 SQIVND (reference sequence). This CDR3 has 14 amino acids. Trimming cost V 3 bases and J 3 bases, with 12 bases left between them. CDR3 DNA sequence: TGTGCCAGTAGTATTGAGGACAGCGTCTACGAGCAGTACTTC. Translated, it gives CASSIEDSVYEQYF.

This chain uses TRBV5-6 with TRBJ2-2; D is undetermined. The CDR3 has 15 residues. Germline lookup yields CDR1 SGHDT and CDR2 YYEEEE. V dropped 1 base and J dropped 2 bases, with 9 bases sitting between them. The CDR3 sequence is CASSLFLTNTGELFF. CDR3 bases: TGTGCCAGCAGCTTGTTTCTAACCAACACCGGGGAGCTGTTTTTT.

The chain couples TRBV5-6 to TRBJ2-3; 10 nucleotides agree with TRBD1. CDR1 is SGHDT, CDR2 YYEEEE, per germline. The CDR3 is 15 amino acids. V lost 3 bases to trimming and J lost 3 bases; unmatched junction nucleotides: 4. The CDR3 nucleotides are TGTGCCAGCAGCTCCCCGGGACAGGGGACAGATACGCAGTATTTT. It specifies CASSSPGQGTDTQYF.

The chain couples TRBV5-1 to TRBJ1-1; D perhaps matches TRBD1 (5 bases). This CDR3 has 14 residues. CDR1 SGHRS and CDR2 YFSETQ come from the germline V gene. Trimming left V 4 bases short and J 1 base short, with 11 bases between. CDR3 sequence reads: CASSQQVGNTEAFF. The CDR3 DNA follows: TGCGCCAGCAGCCAACAGGTGGGGAACACTGAAGCTTTCTTT.

The chain uses TRBV7-9 and TRBJ1-4; D unresolved. The CDR3 is 15 residues long. V shed 7 bases and J shed 4 bases, with 16 bases lying between them. Germline V gene data show CDR1 as SEHNR and CDR2 as FQNEAQ (reference sequence). The CDR3 nucleotides are TGTGCCAGCATCAAGGGAGGGAGTGGTAATGAAAAACTGTTTTTT. Translating gives CASIKGGSGNEKLFF.

This clone came up once. The rearrangement joins TRBV21-1 to TRBJ1-6; the table's D call, TRBD1, has no DNA check behind it. TRBV21-1 is reported as a pseudogene. The CDR3 length is 18 residues. The CDR3 sequence: CANPRERTGSSYNSPLHF. The DNA for the CDR3 is TGTGCCAACCCAAGAGAGCGGACAGGGAGCTCCTATAATTCACCCCTCCACTTT.

The V gene is TRBV5-6, the J gene TRBJ2-4; TRBD1 might be the D (6 bases). Germline CDR1 reads SGHDT; CDR2 reads YYEEEE. Deletions cut 0 bases from V and 8 bases from J, with 12 bases between. The CDR3 covers 14 residues. CDR3 DNA sequence: TGTGCCAGCAGCTTGGCTTGGGGGCAGGACATTCAGTACTTC. This sequence encodes CASSLAWGQDIQYF.

This clone was detected only once. One end of the junction is discordant with germline, which a read error may explain. V usage is TRBV18 and J usage is TRBJ2-7; 9 positions agree with TRBD1. From germline, CDR1 is KGHSH and CDR2 LQKENI. CDR3 size: 15 residues. The CDR3 DNA reads as TGTGCCAGCTCAGCACCGGACAGGGGTTACCACGAGCAGTACTTC. Translating it yields CASSAPDRGYHEQYF.

The chain joins TRBV11-3 to TRBJ2-2; 7 bases are shared with TRBD1. J was trimmed by 1 base and V by 4 bases; bases with no gene match: 9. Germline V CDR1 and CDR2: SGHNT, YENEEA. The CDR3 runs 17 residues. The CDR3 DNA follows: TGTGCCAGCAGCTCTTATAACAGGGGTGAGAACACCGGGGAGCTGTTTTTT. This encodes CASSSYNRGENTGELFF. Full variable domain (missing parts from reference TRBV11-3 and TRBJ2-2): EAGVVQSPRYKIIEKKQPVAFWCNPISGHNTLYWYLQNLGQGPELLIRYENEEAVDDSQLPKDRFSAERLKGVDSTLKIQPAELGDSAVYLCASSSYNRGENTGELFFGEGSRLTVL.

This chain uses TRBV27 with TRBJ1-2, with 9 bases matching TRBD1. The germline V gene encodes CDR1 MNHEY and CDR2 SMNVEV (reference sequence). The CDR3 consists of 16 residues. Trimming at V came to 3 bases and at J to 7 bases, leaving 12 bases not matched to a gene. CDR3 DNA: TGTGCCAGCAGTTTGGCGGCCGGGACAGGGTTTCCTGGCTACACCTTC. This sequence encodes CASSLAAGTGFPGYTF.

The chain links TRBV2 to TRBJ1-4; D possibly corresponds to TRBD1 (5 bases). Trimming cost V 1 base and J 3 bases, with 12 bases left between them. Germline CDR1 is SNHLY and CDR2 is FYNNEI. The CDR3 is made up of 16 amino acids. This CDR3 is CASSEGGGLPNEKLFF. The CDR3 DNA is TGTGCCAGCAGTGAAGGCGGGGGACTCCCTAATGAAAAACTGTTTTTT.

The genes are TRBV11-2 and TRBJ2-3, with 7 bases lining up with TRBD1. The V segment lost 3 bases and the J segment 4 bases; nucleotides outside the gene matches: 4. The CDR3 loop spans 14 amino acids. Germline V gene sequence: CDR1 SGHAT, CDR2 FQNNGV. The CDR3 nucleotides are TGTGCCAGCAGCTTTCGGACAGGCTCAGATACGCAGTATTTT. It yields the protein CASSFRTGSDTQYF.

The rearrangement links TRBV27 to TRBJ1-1; D is ambiguous. The CDR3 contains 16 residues. The germline CDR1 and CDR2 sequences are MNHEY and SMNVEV (reference sequence). With 0 bases removed from V and 0 bases from J, the gap between germline ends came to 11 bases. The CDR3 sequence is CASSLSWAGMNTEAFF. The CDR3 DNA is TGTGCCAGCAGTTTATCGTGGGCGGGAATGAACACTGAAGCTTTCTTT.

This clone occurred once. The chain couples TRBV7-9 to TRBJ1-6; TRBD1 matches at 11 bases. V gave up 1 base and J gave up 9 bases; unmatched junction bases: 2. Germline values: CDR1 SEHNR, CDR2 FQNEAQ (reference sequence). This CDR3 is 15 amino acids long. The DNA of the CDR3 is TGTGCCAGCAGCTTAGGGGACAGGGGGGGTTCACCCCTCCACTTT. This gives the protein CASSLGDRGGSPLHF.

This rearrangement joins TRBV7-2 to TRBJ2-5, with D possibly TRBD2 on 6 matching bases. The V end lost 0 bases, the J end lost 5 bases, and 19 bases lay between the germline ends. CDR1 and CDR2 (germline): SGHTA, FQGNSA. The CDR3 consists of 17 residues. In DNA form, the CDR3 reads TGTGCCAGCAGCTTAGCCCTCCAGCGGGCGGAGTCGGAGACCCAGTACTTC. Translation: CASSLALQRAESETQYF.

The rearrangement links TRBV13 to TRBJ2-7, with D hard to call. The germline gives CDR1 PRHDT, CDR2 FYEKMQ (reference sequence). Between the trimmed V and J ends, which lost 4 bases and 3 bases, there was a span of 10 bases. This CDR3 is built from 13 residues. This chain's CDR3 is CASSSGLDYEQYF. The CDR3 coding sequence is TGTGCCAGCAGCTCCGGTCTAGACTACGAGCAGTACTTC.

The rearrangement joins TRBV5-1 to TRBJ1-2, with D perhaps TRBD1 (5 bases). Germline V CDR1 and CDR2: SGHRS, YFSETQ. The CDR3 sequence is 14 residues long. V was clipped by 4 bases and J by 3 bases, with 13 bases between them. CDR3 sequence reads: CASSPFGGDYGYTF. The DNA of the CDR3 is TGCGCCAGCAGCCCTTTCGGAGGGGACTATGGCTACACCTTC.

The chain couples TRBV4-1 to TRBJ2-2; 14 nucleotides line up with TRBD2. The junction had 10 bases not matched to a gene; V was cut back by 6 bases and J by 7 bases. There are 17 residues in the CDR3. Germline assignment: CDR1 MGHRA and CDR2 YSYEKL. The DNA for the CDR3 is TGCGCCAGCAGTCGGACTAGCGGGGGGAGGGAGAACGGGGAGCTGTTTTTT. This codes for CASSRTSGGRENGELFF.